Presented here are 25 T cell receptor beta chains from one specimen sequenced in a study of T cell changes during pregnancy in multiple sclerosis (dated by TCRdb to between 2018 and 2021). Receptors were amplified or captured by the immunoSEQ multiplex PCR assay. Sourced from immuneACCESS, this table was stored by TCRdb with only in-frame sequences that have V and J called. A share of the clones is absent; for the studies checked, an unresolved V gene accounts for under half, and the remainder has no known explanation. This sample comprises tens of thousands of clones, 93% of them detected only once. Together, the top ten hold approximately 2.4% of the sample. Sequencing used peripheral blood, obtained in the second trimester of pregnancy. Receptors were obtained from a female donor with multiple sclerosis, enrolled in a pregnancy study.

The count of this clone is one. The chain couples TRBV25-1 to TRBJ1-1; perhaps TRBD1 as D (5 bases). Trimming took off 8 bases at V and 10 bases at J, with 14 bases between the two ends. The germline CDR1 and CDR2 sequences are MGHDK and SYGVNS. This CDR3 has 11 residues. In DNA form, the CDR3 reads TGTGCCAGCCAGATGGGCGGGACAGCTTTCTTT. This translates into CASQMGGTAFF.

The chain recombines TRBV15 with TRBJ1-5; TRBD1 agrees at 9 bases. The CDR3 covers 19 residues. V lost 0 bases, J lost 0 bases, and 9 bases stayed unmatched. Germline-derived CDR1 and CDR2 are LNHNV and YYDKDF (reference sequence). CDR3 sequence reads: CATSRDLGQGEDSNQPQHF. CDR3 sequence (DNA): TGTGCCACCAGCAGAGATCTGGGACAGGGAGAGGATAGCAATCAGCCCCAGCATTTT.

The rearrangement links TRBV10-3 to TRBJ1-5; no clear D gene. This CDR3 has 16 residues. The V gene lost 0 bases and the J gene lost 3 bases, with 12 bases spanning the gap. CDR1 is ENHRY, CDR2 SYGVKD, per germline. CDR3 sequence (DNA): TGTGCCATCAGTGAGTCGCGGAGTCGAGACAATCAGCCCCAGCATTTT. It codes for CAISESRSRDNQPQHF.

This clone appeared once. The chain employs TRBV5-1 and TRBJ2-7; 8 bases align to TRBD1. With V trimmed by 0 bases and J by 3 bases, 5 bases remained unmatched. Germline V gives CDR1 SGHRS, CDR2 YFSETQ. The CDR3 consists of 15 residues. The CDR3 DNA follows: TGCGCCAGCAGCTTGGATGGGACAGGCAGCTACGAGCAGTACTTC. Its translation: CASSLDGTGSYEQYF.

This chain joins TRBV6-4 and TRBJ2-4; 9 bases are shared with TRBD2. The CDR3 sequence is 14 residues long. Germline CDR1 MRHNA, CDR2 SNTAGT. J lost 5 bases, V lost 6 bases, and 5 bases had no gene match. CDR3 in DNA: TGTGCCAGCAGCGGGCGGGGGGGTCAAAACATTCAGTACTTC. It codes for CASSGRGGQNIQYF.

The CDR3 DNA sequence: TGTGCCAGCAGTTACGTCGTAGCAGATACGCAGTATTTT. Residues: CASSYVVADTQYF. The chain links TRBV6-6 to TRBJ2-3, with D hard to call. Germline V CDR1 and CDR2: MNHNY, SVGAGI (reference sequence). This CDR3 is 13 amino acids long. V lost 2 bases to trimming and J lost 4 bases, with 7 bases between them.

V and J are TRBV6-5 and TRBJ2-1, with TRBD1 matching 12 bases. There are 15 residues in the CDR3. Germline V gene lookup returns CDR1 MNHEY and CDR2 SVGAGI. Trimming at V came to 5 bases and at J to 6 bases, leaving 5 bases not matched to a gene. The CDR3 DNA follows: TGTGCCAGCAGTCGGGGACAGGGGGCACGCAATGAGCAGTTCTTC. It translates to CASSRGQGARNEQFF.

A single count supports this clone. V gene TRBV5-6 combines with J gene TRBJ2-5, with 7 bases that match TRBD2. Germline lookup yields CDR1 SGHDT and CDR2 YYEEEE. Trimming cost V 2 bases and J 2 bases; bases outside gene matches: 3. The CDR3 totals 14 residues. CDR3 sequence (DNA): TGTGCCAGCAGCTTCGCGGGAGAGCAAGAGACCCAGTACTTC. As protein: CASSFAGEQETQYF.

The rearrangement links TRBV7-8 to TRBJ2-5, with 7 bases fitting TRBD1. The CDR3 consists of 14 residues. The germline V gene encodes CDR1 SGHVS and CDR2 FQNEAQ. V trimming: 5 bases; J trimming: 3 bases; junction bases outside the gene matches: 6. The CDR3 reads CASSLDRVEETQYF. DNA of the CDR3: TGTGCCAGCAGCCTAGACAGGGTGGAAGAGACCCAGTACTTC.

The chain has TRBV6-1 and TRBJ1-1; D is unclear. V gave up 4 bases and J gave up 1 base, with 7 bases separating them. The CDR3 contains 13 residues. Germline lookup yields CDR1 MNHNS and CDR2 SASEGT. The CDR3 spells CASSALRNTEAFF. Written as DNA, the CDR3 is TGTGCCAGCAGTGCTTTGAGGAACACTGAAGCTTTCTTT.

The gene calls are TRBV27 and TRBJ1-1; D ambiguous. The CDR3 runs to 14 residues. The V and J ends lost 3 bases and 5 bases respectively, with 13 bases between them. Per germline, CDR1 MNHEY and CDR2 SMNVEV (reference sequence). The DNA of the CDR3 is TGTGCCAGCAGTTTTAGTTCGGCGGGAACTGAAGCTTTCTTT. This encodes CASSFSSAGTEAFF.

This sequence joins TRBV19 and TRBJ2-3; D call uncertain. The CDR3 consists of 15 residues. CDR1 is LNHDA and CDR2 is SQIVND in the germline V gene (reference sequence). V was pared by 3 bases and J by 0 bases, with 10 bases between. The DNA of the CDR3 is TGTGCCAGTAGTATGTCCGTAACTAGCACAGATACGCAGTATTTT. Protein product: CASSMSVTSTDTQYF.

In DNA, the CDR3 is TGTGCCAGCAGCCCGGCTGGGGCCTATGGCTACACCTTC. Translating it yields CASSPAGAYGYTF. The genes are TRBV5-6 and TRBJ1-2, with D possibly matching TRBD1 (5 bases). Germline lookup yields CDR1 SGHDT and CDR2 YYEEEE. This CDR3 has 13 amino acids. Trimming shortened V by 4 bases and J by 4 bases, and 11 bases separated the two germline ends.

The chain uses TRBV2 and TRBJ1-2; 7 bases are a match to TRBD1. This CDR3 has 16 residues. J lost 4 bases, V lost 3 bases, and 11 bases had no gene match. CDR1 is SNHLY and CDR2 is FYNNEI in the germline V gene. The CDR3 here is CASSDRTGLAPYGYTF. CDR3 bases: TGTGCCAGCAGTGATCGGACAGGTTTGGCGCCCTATGGCTACACCTTC.

V gene TRBV7-3 combines with J gene TRBJ1-1; 7 bases fit TRBD1. V was pared by 5 bases and J by 4 bases, with 4 bases of the junction left unmatched. Germline assignment: CDR1 SGHTA and CDR2 FQGTGA. The CDR3 contains 13 residues. In DNA, the CDR3 is TGTGCCAGCAGCCAGCACAGGGGCACTGAAGCTTTCTTT. The encoded protein is CASSQHRGTEAFF.

CDR3: CAISGDRYSGDGELFF. DNA for the CDR3: TGTGCCATCAGTGGGGACAGGTATTCAGGTGACGGGGAGCTGTTTTTT. The chain links TRBV10-3 to TRBJ2-2, with 8 positions matching TRBD1. Germline CDR1 reads ENHRY; CDR2 reads SYGVKD. V was pared by 4 bases and J by 7 bases, with 11 bases of the junction left unmatched. The CDR3 length is 16 residues.

J is TRBJ2-7 and V is TRBV6-6, with 10 positions matching TRBD1. Losses at the gene ends were 7 bases for V and 3 bases for J; bases not matched to a gene: 6. Germline assignment: CDR1 MNHNY and CDR2 SVGAGI (reference sequence). CDR3 length: 14 residues. The CDR3, as DNA: TGTGCCAGCACGGAGGACAGGGGGTACTACGAGCAGTACTTC. This encodes CASTEDRGYYEQYF.

V is TRBV6-1 and J is TRBJ1-6, with TRBD1 identical over 7 bases. CDR1 and CDR2 from the germline V gene are MNHNS and SASEGT. J was trimmed by 9 bases and V by 5 bases; bases with no gene match: 7. This CDR3 has 14 residues. The CDR3 coding sequence is TGTGCCAGCAGTAGACAGGGAAAGCGTTCACCCCTCCACTTT. Translating gives CASSRQGKRSPLHF.

The J gene is TRBJ2-3, the V gene TRBV5-6, with 9 positions matching TRBD2. The CDR3 spans 16 residues. V was clipped by 0 bases and J by 0 bases; unmatched bases: 2. The germline V gene has CDR1 SGHDT and CDR2 YYEEEE. CDR3 in DNA: TGTGCCAGCAGCTTGGGCGGGGGGGTAAGCACAGATACGCAGTATTTT. Protein product: CASSLGGGVSTDTQYF.

The rearrangement joins TRBV19 to TRBJ1-6; 8 bases are shared with TRBD1. Germline lookup yields CDR1 LNHDA and CDR2 SQIVND (reference sequence). V lost 4 bases, J lost 7 bases, and 12 bases stayed unmatched. The CDR3 covers 17 residues. For the CDR3, the DNA is TGTGCCAGTAGTACCATGGGACCGGGACAGGCGAATTCACCCCTCCACTTT. Amino acid sequence: CASSTMGPGQANSPLHF.

The CDR3 bases are TGTGCCAGCAGCCAACTAATTACCCACGAGCAGTACTTC. This encodes CASSQLITHEQYF. The genes are TRBV11-1 and TRBJ2-7; D gene ambiguous. The germline CDR1 and CDR2 sequences are SGHAT and FQDESV (reference sequence). Trimming left V 5 bases short and J 5 bases short, with 13 bases between. The CDR3 runs 13 residues.

This clone was seen a single time. J is TRBJ1-2 and V is TRBV29-1; 7 bases are shared with TRBD1. The CDR3 covers 12 residues. Germline values: CDR1 SQVTM, CDR2 ANQGSEA. V lost 4 bases, J lost 4 bases, and 3 bases stayed unmatched. The CDR3 nucleotides read TGCAGCGTTGGAGGGGGCAGCTATGGCTACACCTTC. Its translation is CSVGGGSYGYTF.

The rearrangement links TRBV7-3 to TRBJ2-7; 10 nucleotides match TRBD1. The CDR3 is 14 residues long. CDR1 is SGHTA, CDR2 FQGTGA, per germline. V shed 5 bases, J shed 7 bases, and the junction held 8 bases outside the gene matches. CDR3 protein: CASSMGQGRWEQYF. Written as DNA, the CDR3 is TGTGCCAGCAGCATGGGACAGGGGAGGTGGGAGCAGTACTTC.

This chain uses TRBV11-2 with TRBJ2-2; the match to TRBD2 covers 10 bases. This CDR3 is 17 amino acids long. With 5 bases clipped from V and 0 bases from J, the junction kept 6 bases outside the gene matches. CDR1 SGHAT and CDR2 FQNNGV come from the germline V gene. CDR3 amino acids: CASSLTSGYANTGELFF. As DNA, the CDR3 is TGTGCCAGCAGCCTGACTAGCGGGTATGCGAACACCGGGGAGCTGTTTTTT.

The chain combines TRBV5-6 with TRBJ1-6, with TRBD1 as a possible D gene (5 bases). The CDR3 runs to 18 residues. V lost 2 bases and J 4 bases, leaving 19 bases between the germline ends. The germline V gene encodes CDR1 SGHDT and CDR2 YYEEEE. CDR3 sequence (DNA): TGTGCCAGCAGCTTCGGGGCGGGAGATCGCCCTTATAATTCACCCCTCCACTTT. The encoded protein is CASSFGAGDRPYNSPLHF.